This T cell receptor beta chain was found in a study of CD8+CD57+ T cells in acquired aplastic anemia. All patients picked for sequencing had shown, by flow cytometry, an expansion of CD8+CD57+ cells. Patients had undergone no therapy by the time their blood was sampled. This clonotype was seen ten or more times. Its antigen is currently unknown. According to the study, genomic DNA was the template for TCR beta VDJ and CDR3 profiling. One entry per CDR3 protein, called by TCRdb with MiXCR from the reads. The sample has a few hundred thousand distinct CDR3 sequences; about half are singletons. Study outcomes and limitations: Between the patient and control groups, CD8+ Simpson's diversity did not differ significantly.

The CDR3 loop spans 14 amino acids. The ends were cut back, 4 bases at V and 5 bases at J, with 9 bases in the middle. This chain joins TRBV12-3 or TRBV12-4 and TRBJ1-6, with D perhaps TRBD1 (5 bases). The TCR originated in a human donor with aplastic anemia. The sequenced sample consisted of sorted CD4+, CD8+, or CD8+CD57+ T cells (not recorded which) from PBMCs. The CDR3 loop reads CASSSRGNNSPLHF. The CDR3 DNA follows: TGTGCCAGCAGTTCACGGGGGAATAATTCACCCCTCCACTTT.